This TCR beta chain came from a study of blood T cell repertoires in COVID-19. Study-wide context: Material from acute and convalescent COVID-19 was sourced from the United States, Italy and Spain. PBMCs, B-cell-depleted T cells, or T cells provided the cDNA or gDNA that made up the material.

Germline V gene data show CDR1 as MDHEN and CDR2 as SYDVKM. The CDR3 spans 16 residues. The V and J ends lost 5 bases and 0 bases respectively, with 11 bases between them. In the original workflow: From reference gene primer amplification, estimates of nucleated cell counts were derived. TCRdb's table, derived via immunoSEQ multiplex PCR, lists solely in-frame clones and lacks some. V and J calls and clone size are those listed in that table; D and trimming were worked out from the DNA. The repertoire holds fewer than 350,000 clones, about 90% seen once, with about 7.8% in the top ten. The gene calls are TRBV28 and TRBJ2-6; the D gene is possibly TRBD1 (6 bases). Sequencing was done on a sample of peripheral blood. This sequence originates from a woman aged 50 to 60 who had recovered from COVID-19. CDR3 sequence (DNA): TGTGCCAGCAGTACAGGGAGCACCTCTGGGGCCAACGTCCTGACTTTC. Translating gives CASSTGSTSGANVLTF.